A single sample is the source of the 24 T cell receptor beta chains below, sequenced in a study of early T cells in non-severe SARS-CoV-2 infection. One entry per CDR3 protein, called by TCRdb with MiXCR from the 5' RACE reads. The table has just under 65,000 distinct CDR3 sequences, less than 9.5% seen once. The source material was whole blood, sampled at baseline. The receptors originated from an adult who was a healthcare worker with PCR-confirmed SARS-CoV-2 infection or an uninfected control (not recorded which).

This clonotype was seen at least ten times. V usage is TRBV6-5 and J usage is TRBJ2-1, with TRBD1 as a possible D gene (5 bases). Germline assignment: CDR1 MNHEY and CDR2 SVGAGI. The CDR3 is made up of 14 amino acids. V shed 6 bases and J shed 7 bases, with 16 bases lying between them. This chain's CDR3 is CASRPDRGRNEQFF. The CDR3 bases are TGTGCCAGCAGGCCGGATAGGGGTAGGAATGAGCAGTTCTTC.

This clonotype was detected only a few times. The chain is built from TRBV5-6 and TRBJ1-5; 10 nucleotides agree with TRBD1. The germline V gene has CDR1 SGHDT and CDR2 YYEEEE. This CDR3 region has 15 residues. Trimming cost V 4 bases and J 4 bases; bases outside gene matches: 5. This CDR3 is CASSQGQGQNQPQHF. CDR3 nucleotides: TGTGCCAGCAGCCAGGGACAGGGGCAAAATCAGCCCCAGCATTTT.

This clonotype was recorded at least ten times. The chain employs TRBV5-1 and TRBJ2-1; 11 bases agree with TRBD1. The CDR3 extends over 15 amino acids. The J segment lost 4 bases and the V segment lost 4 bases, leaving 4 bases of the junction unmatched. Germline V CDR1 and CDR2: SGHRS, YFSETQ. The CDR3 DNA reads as TGCGCCAGCAGCGTAGGACAGGGGGCTTACAATGAGCAGTTCTTC. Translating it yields CASSVGQGAYNEQFF.

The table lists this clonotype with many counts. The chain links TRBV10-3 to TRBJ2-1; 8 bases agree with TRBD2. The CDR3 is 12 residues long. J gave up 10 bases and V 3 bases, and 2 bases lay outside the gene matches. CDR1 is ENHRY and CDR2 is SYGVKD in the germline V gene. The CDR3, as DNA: TGTGCCATCAGTGATTTAGCGGGAGAGCAGTTCTTC. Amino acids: CAISDLAGEQFF.

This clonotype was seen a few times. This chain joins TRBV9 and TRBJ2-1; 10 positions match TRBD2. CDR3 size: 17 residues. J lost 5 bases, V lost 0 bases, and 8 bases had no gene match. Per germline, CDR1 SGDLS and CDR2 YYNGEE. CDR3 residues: CASSVGLSGRQNNEQFF. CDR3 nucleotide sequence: TGTGCCAGCAGCGTAGGGCTTAGCGGGAGGCAAAACAATGAGCAGTTCTTC.

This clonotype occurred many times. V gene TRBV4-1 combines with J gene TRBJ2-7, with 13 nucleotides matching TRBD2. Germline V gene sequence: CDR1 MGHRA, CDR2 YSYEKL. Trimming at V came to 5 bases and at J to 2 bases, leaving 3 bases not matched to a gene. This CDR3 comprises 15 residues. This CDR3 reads CASSSTSGRTYEQYF. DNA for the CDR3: TGCGCCAGCAGCTCGACTAGCGGGAGGACCTACGAGCAGTACTTC.

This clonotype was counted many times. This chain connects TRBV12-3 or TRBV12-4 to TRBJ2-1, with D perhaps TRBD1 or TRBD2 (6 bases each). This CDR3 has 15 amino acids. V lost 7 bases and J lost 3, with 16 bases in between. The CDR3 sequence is CASTQGLANYNEQFF. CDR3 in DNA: TGTGCCAGCACCCAGGGGCTAGCGAACTACAATGAGCAGTTCTTC.

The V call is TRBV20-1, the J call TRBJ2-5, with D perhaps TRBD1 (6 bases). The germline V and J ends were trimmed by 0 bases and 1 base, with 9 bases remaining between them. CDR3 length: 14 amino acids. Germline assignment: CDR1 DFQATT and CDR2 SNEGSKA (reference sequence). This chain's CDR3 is CSARDVGAQETQYF. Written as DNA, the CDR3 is TGCAGTGCTAGAGATGTGGGGGCCCAAGAGACCCAGTACTTC.

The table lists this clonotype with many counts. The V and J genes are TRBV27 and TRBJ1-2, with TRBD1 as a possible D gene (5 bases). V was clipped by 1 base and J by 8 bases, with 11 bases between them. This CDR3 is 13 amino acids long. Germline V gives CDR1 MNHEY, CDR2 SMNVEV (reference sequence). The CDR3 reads CASSLFNGDGYTF. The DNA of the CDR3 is TGTGCCAGCAGTTTATTTAATGGGGACGGCTACACCTTC.

This chain's CDR3 is CSARGGSSSYNEQFF. The CDR3 coding sequence is TGCAGTGCTAGAGGCGGGTCAAGCTCCTACAATGAGCAGTTCTTC. The rearrangement joins TRBV20-1 to TRBJ2-1; D is perhaps TRBD2 (5 bases). In germline, CDR1 is DFQATT, CDR2 SNEGSKA (reference sequence). The CDR3 contains 15 residues. V lost 1 base, J lost 0 bases, and 10 bases lay in between.

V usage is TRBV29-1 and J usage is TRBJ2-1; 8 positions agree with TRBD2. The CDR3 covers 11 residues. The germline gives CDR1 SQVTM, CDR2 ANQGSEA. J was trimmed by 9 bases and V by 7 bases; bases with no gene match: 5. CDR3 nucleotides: TGCAGCGCTGGGACTAGTTTTGAGCAGTTCTTC. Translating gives CSAGTSFEQFF.

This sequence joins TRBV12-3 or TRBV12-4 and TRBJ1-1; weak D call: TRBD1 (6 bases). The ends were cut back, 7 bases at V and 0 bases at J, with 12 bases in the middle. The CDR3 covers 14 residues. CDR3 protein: CASTKGVLNTEAFF. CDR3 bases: TGTGCCAGCACTAAGGGGGTCTTGAACACTGAAGCTTTCTTT.

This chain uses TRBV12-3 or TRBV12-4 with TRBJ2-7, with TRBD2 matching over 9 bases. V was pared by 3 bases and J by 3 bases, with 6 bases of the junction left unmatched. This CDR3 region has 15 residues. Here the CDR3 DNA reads TGTGCCAGCAGTTTTCGGGCTAGCGGGGACTACGAGCAGTACTTC. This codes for CASSFRASGDYEQYF.

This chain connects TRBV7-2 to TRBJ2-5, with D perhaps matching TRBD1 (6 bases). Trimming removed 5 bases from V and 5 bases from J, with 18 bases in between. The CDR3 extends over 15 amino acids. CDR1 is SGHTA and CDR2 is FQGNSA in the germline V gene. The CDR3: CASSLSWGPEETQYF. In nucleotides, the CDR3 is TGTGCCAGCAGCCTATCGTGGGGGCCGGAGGAGACCCAGTACTTC.

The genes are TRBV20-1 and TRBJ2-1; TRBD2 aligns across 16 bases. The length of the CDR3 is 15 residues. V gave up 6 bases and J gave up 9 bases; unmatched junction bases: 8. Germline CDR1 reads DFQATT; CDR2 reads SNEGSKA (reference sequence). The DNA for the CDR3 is TGCAGTGCCCCCGGGACTAGCGGGAGGGGGCCTGAGCAGTTCTTC. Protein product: CSAPGTSGRGPEQFF.

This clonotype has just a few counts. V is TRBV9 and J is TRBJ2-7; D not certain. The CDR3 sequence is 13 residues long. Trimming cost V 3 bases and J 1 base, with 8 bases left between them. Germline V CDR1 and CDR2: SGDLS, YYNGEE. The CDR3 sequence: CASSAPSSYEQYF. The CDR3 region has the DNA TGTGCCAGCAGCGCCCCCTCTTCCTACGAGCAGTACTTC.

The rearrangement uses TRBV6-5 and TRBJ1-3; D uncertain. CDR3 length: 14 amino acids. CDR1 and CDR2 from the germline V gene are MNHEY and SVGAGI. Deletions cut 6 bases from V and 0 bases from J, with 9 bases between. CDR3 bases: TGTGCCAGCAGCCCCACTGTCTCTGGAAACACCATATATTTT. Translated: CASSPTVSGNTIYF.

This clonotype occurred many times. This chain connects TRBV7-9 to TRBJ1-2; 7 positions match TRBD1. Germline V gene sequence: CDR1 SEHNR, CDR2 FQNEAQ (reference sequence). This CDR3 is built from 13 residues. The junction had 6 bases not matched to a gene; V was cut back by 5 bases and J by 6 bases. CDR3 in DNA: TGTGCCAGCAGCCCAGACAGGGACGATGGCTACACCTTC. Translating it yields CASSPDRDDGYTF.

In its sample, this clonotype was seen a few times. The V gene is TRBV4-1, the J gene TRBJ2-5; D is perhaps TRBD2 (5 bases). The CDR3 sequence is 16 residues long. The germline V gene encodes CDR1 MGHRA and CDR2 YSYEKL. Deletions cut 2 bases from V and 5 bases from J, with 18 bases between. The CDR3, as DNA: TGCGCCAGCAGCCAAAGTTGGGCTAGCCCCGGGGAGACCCAGTACTTC. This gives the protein CASSQSWASPGETQYF.

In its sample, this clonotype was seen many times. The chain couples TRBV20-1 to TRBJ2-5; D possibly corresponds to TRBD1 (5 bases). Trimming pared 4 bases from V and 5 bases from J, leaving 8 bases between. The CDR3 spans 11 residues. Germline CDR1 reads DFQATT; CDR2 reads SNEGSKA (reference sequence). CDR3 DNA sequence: TGCAGTGCTAAATCAGGGGAGACCCAGTACTTC. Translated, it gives CSAKSGETQYF.

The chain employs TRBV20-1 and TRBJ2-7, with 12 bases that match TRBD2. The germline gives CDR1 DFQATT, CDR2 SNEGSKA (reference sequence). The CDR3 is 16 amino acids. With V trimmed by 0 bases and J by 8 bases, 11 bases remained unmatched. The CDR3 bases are TGCAGTGCTAGAGATCTTCGACTAGCGGGAGAGTCGAAGCAGTACTTC. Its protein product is CSARDLRLAGESKQYF.

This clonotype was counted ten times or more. CDR3: CASSQTGQETQYF. CDR3 DNA sequence: TGTGCCAGCTCACAGACAGGACAAGAGACCCAGTACTTC. This chain connects TRBV18 to TRBJ2-5, with D perhaps matching TRBD1 (6 bases). CDR1 KGHSH and CDR2 LQKENI come from the germline V gene. The ends were cut back, 4 bases at V and 2 bases at J, with 8 bases in the middle. The CDR3 is 13 residues long.

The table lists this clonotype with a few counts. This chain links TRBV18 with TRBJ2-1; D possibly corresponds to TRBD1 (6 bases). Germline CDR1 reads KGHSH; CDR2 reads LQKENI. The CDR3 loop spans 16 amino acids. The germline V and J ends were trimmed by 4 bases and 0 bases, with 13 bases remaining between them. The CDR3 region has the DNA TGTGCCAGCTCACTCGACAGGTCAAGCTCCTACAATGAGCAGTTCTTC. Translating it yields CASSLDRSSSYNEQFF.

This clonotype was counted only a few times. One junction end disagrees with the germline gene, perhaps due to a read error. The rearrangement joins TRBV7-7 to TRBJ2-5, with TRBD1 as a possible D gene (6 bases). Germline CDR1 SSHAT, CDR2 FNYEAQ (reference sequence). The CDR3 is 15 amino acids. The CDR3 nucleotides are TGTGCTAGCAGCTTAACAGGGACCGTCCAAGAGACCCAGTACTTC. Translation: CASSLTGTVQETQYF.